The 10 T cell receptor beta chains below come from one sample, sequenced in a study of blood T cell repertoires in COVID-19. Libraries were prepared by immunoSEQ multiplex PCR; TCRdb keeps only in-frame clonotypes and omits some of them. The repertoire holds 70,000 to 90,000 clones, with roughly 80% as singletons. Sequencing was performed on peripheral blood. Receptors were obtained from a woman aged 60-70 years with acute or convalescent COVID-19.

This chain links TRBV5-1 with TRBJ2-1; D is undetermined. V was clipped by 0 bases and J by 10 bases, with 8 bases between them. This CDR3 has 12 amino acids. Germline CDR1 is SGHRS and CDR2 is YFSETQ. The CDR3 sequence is CASSLVSGEQFF. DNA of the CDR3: TGCGCCAGCAGCTTGGTATCCGGGGAGCAGTTCTTC.

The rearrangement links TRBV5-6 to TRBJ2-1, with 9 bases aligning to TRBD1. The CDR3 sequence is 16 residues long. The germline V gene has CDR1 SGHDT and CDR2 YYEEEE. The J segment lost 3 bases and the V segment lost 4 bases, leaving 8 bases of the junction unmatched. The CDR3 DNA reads TGTGCCAGCAGCCAGGGGACAGGGTACGTCTACAATGAGCAGTTCTTC. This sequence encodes CASSQGTGYVYNEQFF. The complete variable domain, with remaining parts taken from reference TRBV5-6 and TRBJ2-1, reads DAGVTQSPTHLIKTRGQQVTLRCSPKSGHDTVSWYQQALGQGPQFIFQYYEEEERQRGNFPDRFSGHQFPNYSSELNVNALLLGDSALYLCASSQGTGYVYNEQFFGPGTRLTVL.

The CDR3 sequence is CASSSGIGGANVLTF. The CDR3 nucleotides read TGTGCCAGTAGTTCAGGGATTGGTGGGGCCAACGTCCTGACTTTC. The chain couples TRBV19 to TRBJ2-6; D is possibly TRBD1 (5 bases). Trimming removed 5 bases at V and 3 bases at J, with 11 bases between. The CDR3 is 15 amino acids. CDR1 is LNHDA and CDR2 is SQIVND in the germline V gene (reference sequence).

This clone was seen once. CDR3 sequence: CASSIVIQGIYGYTF. The CDR3, as DNA: TGTGCCAGTAGTATCGTGATCCAGGGCATCTATGGCTACACCTTC. The chain links TRBV19 to TRBJ1-2; D might be TRBD1 (5 bases). V gave up 3 bases and J gave up 4 bases, with 15 bases separating them. Germline CDR1 reads LNHDA; CDR2 reads SQIVND (reference sequence). This CDR3 region has 15 residues.

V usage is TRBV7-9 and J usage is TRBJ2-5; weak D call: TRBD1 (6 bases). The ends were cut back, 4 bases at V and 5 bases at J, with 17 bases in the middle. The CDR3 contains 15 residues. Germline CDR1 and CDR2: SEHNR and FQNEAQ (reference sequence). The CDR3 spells CASSSLTGMGETQYF. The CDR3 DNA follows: TGTGCCAGCAGCTCCCTTACAGGGATGGGGGAGACCCAGTACTTC.

CDR3 sequence (DNA): TGTGCCAGAGGGACAGATAATTCACCCCTCCACTTT. This sequence encodes CARGTDNSPLHF. This chain links TRBV2 with TRBJ1-6, with 7 positions matching TRBD1. Trimming removed 9 bases from V and 5 bases from J; junction bases left unmatched: 1. Germline CDR1 reads SNHLY; CDR2 reads FYNNEI. CDR3 length: 12 amino acids.

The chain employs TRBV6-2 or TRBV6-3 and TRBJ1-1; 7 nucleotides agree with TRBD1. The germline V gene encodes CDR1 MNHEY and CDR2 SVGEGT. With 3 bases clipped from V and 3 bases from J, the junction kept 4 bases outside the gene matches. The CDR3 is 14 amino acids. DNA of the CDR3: TGTGCCAGCAGTTATCGACAGGGAGACACTGAAGCTTTCTTT. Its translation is CASSYRQGDTEAFF.

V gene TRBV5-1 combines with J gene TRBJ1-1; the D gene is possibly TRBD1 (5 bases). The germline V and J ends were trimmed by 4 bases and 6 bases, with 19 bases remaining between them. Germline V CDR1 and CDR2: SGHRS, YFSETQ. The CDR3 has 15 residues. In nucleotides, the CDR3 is TGCGCCAGCAGCCTCCGGACGGGGGGAGAAGCTGAAGCTTTCTTT. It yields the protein CASSLRTGGEAEAFF.

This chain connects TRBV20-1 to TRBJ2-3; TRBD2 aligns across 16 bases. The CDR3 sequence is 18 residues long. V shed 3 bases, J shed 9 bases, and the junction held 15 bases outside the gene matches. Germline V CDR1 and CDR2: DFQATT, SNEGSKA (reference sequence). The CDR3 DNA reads TGCAGTGCTAGTGTTCCTGGGACTAGCGGGGGGGTAGGGGGGACGCAGTATTTT. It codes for CSASVPGTSGGVGGTQYF.

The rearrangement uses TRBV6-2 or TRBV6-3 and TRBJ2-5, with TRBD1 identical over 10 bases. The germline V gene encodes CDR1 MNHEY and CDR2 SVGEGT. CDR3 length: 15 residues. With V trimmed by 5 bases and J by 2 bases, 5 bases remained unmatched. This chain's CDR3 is CASSPGQGRQETQYF. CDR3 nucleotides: TGTGCCAGCAGTCCGGGACAGGGGAGGCAAGAGACCCAGTACTTC.